This entry features one T cell receptor beta chain sequence. Its matching antigen is unknown. This entry is derived from a study of early stage breast cancer tumors. Study-level information: Most invasive tumors, about 80% of the 16, were ER+/PR+/HER2-. Invasive lobular carcinomas made up four of 12 ER+/PR+/HER2- tumors.

Study-wide points: Comparing each tissue with blood distinguished tumor from normal in about 90% of the 16 patients. Compared with adjacent normal breast tissue, tumors showed 2.5 to 3-fold greater T cell density and higher clonality.

This table comes from immunoSEQ multiplex PCR, and its TCRdb copy is limited to in-frame clones, with some not included. Seen here are 60,000 to 80,000 clones, roughly three quarters observed once, and the top ten hold 3% to 3.5%. V lost 4 bases to trimming and J lost 9 bases, with 7 bases between them. The CDR3 extends over 12 amino acids. Germline V gives CDR1 MDHEN, CDR2 SYDVKM. The chain joins TRBV28 to TRBJ1-6; D remains unclear. The source material was blood. This receptor was taken from a person aged 55 to 69 with breast cancer. In DNA form, the CDR3 reads TGTGCCAGCAGTTCCGGGGTTTCACCCCTCCACTTT. Protein sequence: CASSSGVSPLHF.